The 19 T cell receptor beta chains given below trace back to one sample, sequenced in a study of cytomegalovirus exposure and HLA in healthy donors (dated by TCRdb to the late 2010s). Library generation was performed with the immunoSEQ multiplex PCR assay. The multiplex PCR relied on a mix of 60 forward primers for TCR Vbeta segments and 13 reverse primers for TCR Jbeta segments. What TCRdb holds here is the immuneACCESS table cut down to in-frame rearrangements. Part of the clones is not present; checked against another copy, under half of the missing clones reflect an unresolved V gene, and the others are unexplained. This sample comprises around 110,000 clones, roughly 80% of them detected only once. Of the sample, 2.5% is held by the ten largest clones. Sample: PBMCs. Source of these receptors: a man aged 35-49 years in good health and CMV-seronegative.

This chain connects TRBV29-1 to TRBJ1-2, with no clear D. The V end was cut by 4 bases, the J end by 4 bases, with 7 bases between. Germline CDR1 SQVTM, CDR2 ANQGSEA. This CDR3 is 11 amino acids long. The CDR3 DNA sequence: TGCAGCGTTGTTACGAGCTATGGCTACACCTTC. The encoded protein is CSVVTSYGYTF.

The rearrangement uses TRBV16 and TRBJ2-2; TRBD1 matches 8 bases. The CDR3 has 15 amino acids. Losses at the gene ends were 6 bases for V and 5 bases for J; bases not matched to a gene: 8. Germline lookup yields CDR1 KGHSY and CDR2 FQNENV. Here the CDR3 reads CASSFRTGLTGELFF. The CDR3 DNA sequence: TGTGCCAGCAGTTTTCGGACAGGGTTAACCGGGGAGCTGTTTTTT.

The chain employs TRBV7-9 and TRBJ1-2; D unresolved. The CDR3 runs to 15 residues. V lost 1 base to trimming and J lost 0 bases, with 9 bases between them. The germline gives CDR1 SEHNR, CDR2 FQNEAQ (reference sequence). In DNA, the CDR3 is TGTGCCAGCAGCTTAGGGGCGGGGACTAACTATGGCTACACCTTC. Amino acids: CASSLGAGTNYGYTF.

CDR3 amino acids: CASSSQMNTEAFF. DNA of the CDR3: TGTGCCAGTAGTTCACAGATGAACACTGAAGCTTTCTTT. The chain links TRBV19 to TRBJ1-1, with D uncertain. Germline V gene lookup returns CDR1 LNHDA and CDR2 SQIVND (reference sequence). The germline V and J ends were trimmed by 5 bases and 0 bases, with 7 bases remaining between them. This CDR3 region has 13 residues.

V is TRBV7-2 and J is TRBJ1-1; 8 bases are a match to TRBD1. CDR3 length: 15 amino acids. Germline-derived CDR1 and CDR2 are SGHTA and FQGNSA. V lost 5 bases, J lost 1 base, and 6 bases stayed unmatched. This CDR3 is CASSPQGARNTEAFF. The CDR3 bases are TGTGCCAGCAGCCCCCAGGGGGCGCGGAACACTGAAGCTTTCTTT. The full variable domain, its missing parts supplied by reference TRBV7-2 and TRBJ1-1, is GAGVSQSPSNKVTEKGKDVELRCDPISGHTALYWYRQSLGQGLEFLIYFQGNSAPDKSGLPSDRFSAERTGGSVSTLTIQRTQQEDSAVYLCASSPQGARNTEAFFGQGTRLTVV.

This clone was detected a few times. The chain links TRBV6-1 to TRBJ2-1; D is unresolved. The germline V gene has CDR1 MNHNS and CDR2 SASEGT. Trimming removed 4 bases at V and 9 bases at J, with 13 bases between. The CDR3 has 13 residues. As DNA, the CDR3 is TGTGCCAGCAGTGTCGCGGCAGAAGGTGAGCAGTTCTTC. It translates to CASSVAAEGEQFF.

CDR3 residues: CASAQGSGANVLTF. The CDR3 coding sequence is TGTGCCAGCGCACAGGGATCCGGGGCCAACGTCCTGACTTTC. J is TRBJ2-6 and V is TRBV2; D is perhaps TRBD1 (6 bases). Germline lookup yields CDR1 SNHLY and CDR2 FYNNEI. This CDR3 comprises 14 residues. V was shortened by 8 bases and J by 4 bases, with 12 bases between the two germline ends.

On this clone: Other DNA sequences in the same sample also yield this CDR3. The chain couples TRBV6-1 to TRBJ1-5, with D maybe TRBD1 (6 bases). CDR1 and CDR2 (germline): MNHNS, SASEGT. CDR3 length: 14 amino acids. V lost 2 bases to trimming and J lost 7 bases, with 12 bases between them. The CDR3 reads CASSESQGRQPQHF. The CDR3, as DNA: TGTGCCAGCAGTGAATCACAGGGTAGACAGCCCCAGCATTTT.

The chain couples TRBV19 to TRBJ1-6; D perhaps matches TRBD1 (5 bases). The CDR3 contains 15 residues. V was cut by 5 bases and J by 0 bases, with 8 bases left in between. Germline V gives CDR1 LNHDA, CDR2 SQIVND (reference sequence). The CDR3 reads CASSGGSSYNSPLHF. The CDR3 bases are TGTGCCAGTAGTGGGGGGAGCTCCTATAATTCACCCCTCCACTTT.

This clone was picked up a small number of times. This rearrangement joins TRBV13 to TRBJ2-5, with D possibly being TRBD1 (6 bases). The CDR3 is made up of 15 amino acids. Between the trimmed V and J ends, which lost 0 bases and 5 bases, there was a span of 13 bases. Germline V CDR1 and CDR2: PRHDT, FYEKMQ (reference sequence). CDR3 protein: CASSLGVRGRETQYF. The CDR3 nucleotides read TGTGCCAGCAGCTTAGGCGTCAGGGGCCGGGAGACCCAGTACTTC.

CDR3 DNA: TGTGCCAGCAGCTGGGGCGACGGTGAAGCTTTCTTT. Translated, it gives CASSWGDGEAFF. V gene TRBV7-9 combines with J gene TRBJ1-1, with D perhaps matching TRBD1 (5 bases). Germline CDR1 reads SEHNR; CDR2 reads FQNEAQ (reference sequence). Trimming removed 4 bases at V and 7 bases at J, with 10 bases between. CDR3 size: 12 residues. The full variable domain, its missing parts supplied by reference TRBV7-9 and TRBJ1-1, is DTGVSQNPRHKITKRGQNVTFRCDPISEHNRLYWYRQTLGQGPEFLTYFQNEAQLEKSRLLSDRFSAERPKGSFSTLEIQRTEQGDSAMYLCASSWGDGEAFFGQGTRLTVV.

The gene calls are TRBV19 and TRBJ2-7; 7 nucleotides align to TRBD2. The CDR3 is 14 amino acids. CDR1 and CDR2 (germline): LNHDA, SQIVND (reference sequence). V was pared by 4 bases and J by 2 bases, with 5 bases of the junction left unmatched. CDR3 residues: CASSNSAGAYEQYF. The CDR3 nucleotides read TGTGCCAGTAGTAACAGTGCGGGAGCCTACGAGCAGTACTTC.

This clone turned up a few times. The genes are TRBV2 and TRBJ2-7; 9 nucleotides line up with TRBD1. Trimming removed 7 bases from V and 2 bases from J; junction bases left unmatched: 12. Germline CDR1 SNHLY, CDR2 FYNNEI. CDR3 size: 16 residues. CDR3 in DNA: TGTGCCAGCACTCCTTCGTCCGGACAGGGGACCTACGAGCAGTACTTC. Translation: CASTPSSGQGTYEQYF.

This chain uses TRBV19 with TRBJ1-6, with TRBD1 as a possible D gene (5 bases). Trimming removed 1 base from V and 10 bases from J, with 8 bases in between. The CDR3 runs 13 residues. Germline V gene data show CDR1 as LNHDA and CDR2 as SQIVND (reference sequence). This chain's CDR3 is CASSIGGASPLHF. The CDR3 DNA follows: TGTGCCAGTAGTATAGGGGGCGCCTCACCCCTCCACTTT.

This chain joins TRBV2 and TRBJ1-6, with 7 bases that match TRBD1. Trimming took 7 bases from V and 6 from J; bases not matched to a gene: 12. Germline loops: CDR1 SNHLY, CDR2 FYNNEI. The CDR3 extends over 16 amino acids. DNA of the CDR3: TGTGCCAGCACCTCCTCCCGACAGGGTTCTAATTCACCCCTCCACTTT. This codes for CASTSSRQGSNSPLHF. Full variable domain (missing parts from reference TRBV2 and TRBJ1-6): EPEVTQTPSHQVTQMGQEVILRCVPISNHLYFYWYRQILGQKVEFLVSFYNNEISEKSEIFDDQFSVERPDGSNFTLKIRSTKLEDSAMYFCASTSSRQGSNSPLHFGNGTRLTVT.

This clone appeared once. The chain links TRBV20-1 to TRBJ2-2; D call uncertain. The CDR3 has 11 amino acids. The germline V gene encodes CDR1 DFQATT and CDR2 SNEGSKA (reference sequence). Trimming took off 5 bases at V and 4 bases at J, with 5 bases between the two ends. The CDR3 protein is CSAFSTGELFF. The CDR3 nucleotides are TGCAGTGCTTTCAGCACCGGGGAGCTGTTTTTT.

V and J are TRBV19 and TRBJ1-1; TRBD1 matches 7 bases. This CDR3 comprises 19 residues. Trimming removed 5 bases from V and 5 bases from J; junction bases left unmatched: 23. Per the germline V gene, CDR1 is LNHDA and CDR2 is SQIVND (reference sequence). The CDR3 DNA reads as TGTGCCAGTAGTCCCCCAAGGACAGGTGGGCTGCCTACGAGGACTGAAGCTTTCTTT. This codes for CASSPPRTGGLPTRTEAFF.

V usage is TRBV10-3 and J usage is TRBJ1-3; the D is unclear. Trimming left V 5 bases short and J 0 bases short, with 5 bases between. Germline V gene lookup returns CDR1 ENHRY and CDR2 SYGVKD. CDR3 size: 13 residues. CDR3 DNA sequence: TGTGCCATCAGTCCGTACTCTGGAAACACCATATATTTT. Its translation: CAISPYSGNTIYF.

The chain recombines TRBV2 with TRBJ1-3, with D uncertain. CDR1 is SNHLY and CDR2 is FYNNEI in the germline V gene. The CDR3 runs to 15 residues. V lost 5 bases and J 0 bases, leaving 11 bases between the germline ends. CDR3: CASSSVVSSGNTIYF. The CDR3 nucleotides are TGTGCCAGCAGTAGCGTCGTCAGCTCTGGAAACACCATATATTTT.